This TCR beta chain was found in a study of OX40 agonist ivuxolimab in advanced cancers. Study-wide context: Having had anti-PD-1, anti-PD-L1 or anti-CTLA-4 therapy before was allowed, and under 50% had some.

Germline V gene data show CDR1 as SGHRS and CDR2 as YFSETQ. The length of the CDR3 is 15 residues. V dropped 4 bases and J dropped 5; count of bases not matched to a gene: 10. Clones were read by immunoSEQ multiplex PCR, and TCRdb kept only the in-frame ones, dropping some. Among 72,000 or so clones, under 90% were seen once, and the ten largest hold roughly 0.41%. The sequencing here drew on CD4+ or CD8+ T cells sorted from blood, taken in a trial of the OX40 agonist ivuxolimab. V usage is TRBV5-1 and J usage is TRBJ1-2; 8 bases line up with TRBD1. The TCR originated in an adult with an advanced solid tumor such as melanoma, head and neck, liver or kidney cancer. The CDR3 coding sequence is TGCGCCAGCAGCCCCCGGACAGGGTCGGAGTATGGCTACACCTTC. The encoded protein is CASSPRTGSEYGYTF.